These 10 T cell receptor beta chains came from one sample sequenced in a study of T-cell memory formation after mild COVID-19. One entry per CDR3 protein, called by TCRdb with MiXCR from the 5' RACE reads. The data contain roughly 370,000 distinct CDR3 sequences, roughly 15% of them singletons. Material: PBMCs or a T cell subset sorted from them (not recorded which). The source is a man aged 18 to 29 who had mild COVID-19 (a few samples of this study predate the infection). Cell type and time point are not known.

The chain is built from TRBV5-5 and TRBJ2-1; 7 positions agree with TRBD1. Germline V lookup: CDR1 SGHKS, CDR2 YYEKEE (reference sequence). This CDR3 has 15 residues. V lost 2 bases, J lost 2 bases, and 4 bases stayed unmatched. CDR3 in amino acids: CASSFSQGAYNEQFF. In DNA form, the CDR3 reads TGTGCCAGCAGCTTCAGTCAGGGGGCCTACAATGAGCAGTTCTTC.

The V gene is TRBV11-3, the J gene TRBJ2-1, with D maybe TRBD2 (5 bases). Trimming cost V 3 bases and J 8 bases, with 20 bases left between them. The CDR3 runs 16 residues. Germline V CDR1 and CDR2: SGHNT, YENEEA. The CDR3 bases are TGTGCCAGCAGCTTTCGATTTGTAGCGCCGGACCATGAGCAGTTCTTC. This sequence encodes CASSFRFVAPDHEQFF.

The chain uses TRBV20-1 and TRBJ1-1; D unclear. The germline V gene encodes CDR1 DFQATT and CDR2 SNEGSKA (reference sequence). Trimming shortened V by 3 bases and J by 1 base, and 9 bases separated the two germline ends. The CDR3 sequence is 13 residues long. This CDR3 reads CSARDPENTEAFF. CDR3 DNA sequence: TGCAGTGCTAGGGACCCAGAGAACACTGAAGCTTTCTTT.

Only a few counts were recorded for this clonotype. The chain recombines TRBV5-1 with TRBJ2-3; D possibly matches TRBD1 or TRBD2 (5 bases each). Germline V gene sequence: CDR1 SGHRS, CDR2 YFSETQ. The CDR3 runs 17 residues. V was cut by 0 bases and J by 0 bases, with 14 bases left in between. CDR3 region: CASSLVVTGLSTDTQYF. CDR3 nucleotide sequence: TGCGCCAGCAGCTTGGTAGTTACGGGGCTAAGCACAGATACGCAGTATTTT.

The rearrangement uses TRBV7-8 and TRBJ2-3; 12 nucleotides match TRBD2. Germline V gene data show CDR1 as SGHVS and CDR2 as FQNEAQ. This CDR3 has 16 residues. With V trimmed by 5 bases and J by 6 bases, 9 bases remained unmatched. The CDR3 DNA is TGTGCCAGCAGCATGGGACTAGCGGGCTATCGCGATACGCAGTATTTT. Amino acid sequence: CASSMGLAGYRDTQYF. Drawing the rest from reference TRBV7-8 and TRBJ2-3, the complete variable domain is GAGVSQSPRYKVAKRGQDVALRCDPISGHVSLFWYQQALGQGPEFLTYFQNEAQLDKSGLPSDRFFAERPEGSVSTLKIQRTQQEDSAVYLCASSMGLAGYRDTQYFGPGTRLTVL.

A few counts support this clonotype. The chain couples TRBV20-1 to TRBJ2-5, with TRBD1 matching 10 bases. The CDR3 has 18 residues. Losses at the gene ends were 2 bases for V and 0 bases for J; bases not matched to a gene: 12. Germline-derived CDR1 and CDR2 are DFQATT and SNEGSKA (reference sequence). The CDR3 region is CSARSTGMTGGNQETQYF. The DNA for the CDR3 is TGCAGTGCTAGATCTACCGGTATGACAGGGGGCAACCAAGAGACCCAGTACTTC.

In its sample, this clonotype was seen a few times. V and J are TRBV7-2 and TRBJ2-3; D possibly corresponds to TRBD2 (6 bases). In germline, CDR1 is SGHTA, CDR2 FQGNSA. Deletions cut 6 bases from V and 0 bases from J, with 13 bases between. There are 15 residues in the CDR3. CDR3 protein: CASRWRERSTDTQYF. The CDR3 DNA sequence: TGTGCCAGCAGGTGGAGGGAGCGTAGCACAGATACGCAGTATTTT.

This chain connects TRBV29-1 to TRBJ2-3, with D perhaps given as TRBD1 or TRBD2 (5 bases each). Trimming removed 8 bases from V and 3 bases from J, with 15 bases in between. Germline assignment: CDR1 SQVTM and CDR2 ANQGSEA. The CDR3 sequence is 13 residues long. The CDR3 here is CSPHGGLTDTQYF. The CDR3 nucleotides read TGCAGCCCCCATGGGGGATTGACAGATACGCAGTATTTT.

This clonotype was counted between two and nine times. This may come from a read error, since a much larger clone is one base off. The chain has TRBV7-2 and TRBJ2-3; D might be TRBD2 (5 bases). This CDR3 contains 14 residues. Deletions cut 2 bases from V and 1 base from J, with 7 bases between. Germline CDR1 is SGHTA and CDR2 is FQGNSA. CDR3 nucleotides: TGTGCCAGCAGCTTATACGGGGGCACAGATACGCAGTATTTT. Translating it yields CASSLYGGTDTQYF. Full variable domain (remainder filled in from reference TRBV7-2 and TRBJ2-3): GAGVSQSPSNKVTEKGKDVELRCDPISGHTALYWYRQSLGQGLEFLIYFQGNSAPDKSGLPSDRFSAERTGGSVSTLTIQRTQQEDSAVYLCASSLYGGTDTQYFGPGTRLTVL.

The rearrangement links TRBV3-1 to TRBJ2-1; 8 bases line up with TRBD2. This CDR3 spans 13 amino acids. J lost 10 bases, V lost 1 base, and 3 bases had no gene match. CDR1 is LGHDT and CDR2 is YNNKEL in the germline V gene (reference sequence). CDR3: CASSQGTSREQFF. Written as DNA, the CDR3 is TGTGCCAGCAGCCAAGGGACTAGCAGGGAGCAGTTCTTC.